The 7 T cell receptor beta chains below all came from one sample that was sequenced in a study of OX40 agonist ivuxolimab in advanced cancers. Library preparation employed the immunoSEQ multiplex PCR assay. This immuneACCESS table, as held by TCRdb, lists in-frame sequences with V and J called but not all clones. Of the missing ones, under half trace to an unresolved V gene in checked studies; the others have no known cause. Recorded for this sample are some 120,000 clones; 80% to 95% of them occurred a single time. The ten largest clones add up to under 0.85% of the sample. The material was CD4+ or CD8+ T cells sorted from blood, obtained in a trial of the OX40 agonist ivuxolimab. All receptors come from an adult with an advanced solid tumor such as melanoma, head and neck, liver or kidney cancer.

The table lists this clone with a few counts. The chain joins TRBV19 to TRBJ1-2; D unclear. Germline loops: CDR1 LNHDA, CDR2 SQIVND (reference sequence). The CDR3 is 13 residues long. The V end was cut by 3 bases, the J end by 3 bases, with 8 bases between. Here the CDR3 DNA reads TGTGCCAGTAGTATCGGCAGTCACTATGGCTACACCTTC. It specifies CASSIGSHYGYTF.

This chain uses TRBV29-1 with TRBJ2-1; D gene ambiguous. This CDR3 has 14 amino acids. From germline, CDR1 is SQVTM and CDR2 ANQGSEA. V was trimmed by 8 bases and J by 0 bases, leaving 14 bases between them. In DNA, the CDR3 is TGCAGCTTGGAAAGGGATACCTCCTACAATGAGCAGTTCTTC. Its translation: CSLERDTSYNEQFF.

The V call is TRBV7-2, the J call TRBJ2-7, with 7 bases that match TRBD1. This CDR3 has 14 amino acids. The V segment lost 1 base and the J segment 2 bases; nucleotides outside the gene matches: 2. Germline CDR1 and CDR2: SGHTA and FQGNSA. CDR3 bases: TGTGCCAGCAGCTTAGGACAGGGTGCCTACGAGCAGTACTTC. Translated, it gives CASSLGQGAYEQYF.

This clone was recorded a few times. This rearrangement joins TRBV27 to TRBJ2-2; TRBD2 matches at 9 bases. CDR1 and CDR2 (germline): MNHEY, SMNVEV (reference sequence). This CDR3 is built from 14 residues. Trimming removed 3 bases from V and 6 bases from J; junction bases left unmatched: 2. The CDR3 nucleotides are TGTGCCAGCAGTTTGGGACTAGCTTCCGGGGAGCTGTTTTTT. It yields the protein CASSLGLASGELFF.

The chain has TRBV2 and TRBJ2-2; 7 nucleotides line up with TRBD2. Germline CDR1 and CDR2: SNHLY and FYNNEI. The CDR3 length is 13 residues. Losses at the gene ends were 7 bases for V and 8 bases for J; bases not matched to a gene: 7. The CDR3 DNA follows: TGTGCCAGCACCATCGGGACTACGGGGGAGCTGTTTTTT. Its protein product is CASTIGTTGELFF. Combining the CDR3 with reference TRBV2 and TRBJ2-2 gives the whole variable domain EPEVTQTPSHQVTQMGQEVILRCVPISNHLYFYWYRQILGQKVEFLVSFYNNEISEKSEIFDDQFSVERPDGSNFTLKIRSTKLEDSAMYFCASTIGTTGELFFGEGSRLTVL.

The gene calls are TRBV5-6 and TRBJ1-5; perhaps TRBD1 as D (5 bases). The CDR3 is 15 amino acids. The V end lost 4 bases, the J end lost 2 bases, and 13 bases lay between the germline ends. The V gene's germline CDR1 is SGHDT and CDR2 YYEEEE. CDR3 sequence reads: CASSRRGVGNQPQHF. The CDR3, as DNA: TGTGCCAGCAGCCGTCGAGGGGTAGGCAATCAGCCCCAGCATTTT.

The chain couples TRBV10-3 to TRBJ1-1; TRBD1 is a possible D gene (5 bases). Germline assignment: CDR1 ENHRY and CDR2 SYGVKD. The CDR3 covers 13 residues. Deletions cut 3 bases from V and 10 bases from J, with 15 bases between. The CDR3 sequence: CAISDGTGAGAFF. The CDR3 DNA reads TGTGCCATCAGTGATGGGACTGGGGCAGGAGCTTTCTTT.